Listed here are 11 T cell receptor beta chains from one sample, sequenced in a study of cytomegalovirus exposure and HLA in healthy donors. Researchers ran the PCR with 60 Vbeta and 13 Jbeta primers. Produced via immunoSEQ multiplex PCR; TCRdb's table is partial and in-frame only. The table records over 150,000 clones, approximately 82% of them present only once. The sequenced sample was PBMCs. Source of these receptors: a girl aged 2-10 years in good health and CMV-seropositive.

This clone appeared a few times. This chain uses TRBV5-4 with TRBJ1-3; TRBD1 matches 10 bases. CDR1 SGHNT and CDR2 YYREEE come from the germline V gene (reference sequence). The junction had 3 bases not matched to a gene; V was cut back by 4 bases and J by 2 bases. The CDR3 contains 15 residues. In nucleotides, the CDR3 is TGTGCCAGCAGCGTCGGACAGGGGGCTGGAAACACCATATATTTT. Its translation is CASSVGQGAGNTIYF.

The rearrangement joins TRBV30 to TRBJ2-7, with TRBD1 matching 9 bases. Trimming took 2 bases from V and 7 from J; bases not matched to a gene: 6. There are 13 residues in the CDR3. The germline V gene encodes CDR1 GTSNPN and CDR2 SVGIG (reference sequence). Here the CDR3 reads CAWSQGQGVEQYF. The CDR3, as DNA: TGTGCCTGGAGTCAGGGACAGGGCGTTGAGCAGTACTTC.

The genes are TRBV18 and TRBJ2-7; D perhaps matches TRBD1 (6 bases). The CDR3 extends over 13 amino acids. From germline, CDR1 is KGHSH and CDR2 LQKENI. Trimming cost V 2 bases and J 6 bases, with 11 bases left between them. CDR3: CASSPVQGGEQYF. Here the CDR3 DNA reads TGTGCCAGCTCACCAGTACAGGGCGGCGAGCAGTACTTC. The full variable domain, rest sourced from reference TRBV18 and TRBJ2-7, is NAGVMQNPRHLVRRRGQEARLRCSPMKGHSHVYWYRQLPEEGLKFMVYLQKENIIDESGMPKERFSAEFPKEGPSILRIQQVVRGDSAAYFCASSPVQGGEQYFGPGTRLTVT.

This chain connects TRBV27 to TRBJ1-5; possible D gene TRBD1, 6 bases. Looked up from germline, CDR1 is MNHEY and CDR2 is SMNVEV (reference sequence). The V end was cut by 5 bases, the J end by 5 bases, with 13 bases between. This CDR3 is 14 amino acids long. The CDR3 DNA reads as TGTGCCAGCAGTCTCCAGGGGATCGATCAGCCCCAGCATTTT. Translation: CASSLQGIDQPQHF.

This chain links TRBV5-4 with TRBJ2-5; 9 nucleotides match TRBD1. Germline-derived CDR1 and CDR2 are SGHNT and YYREEE (reference sequence). This CDR3 comprises 15 residues. J was trimmed by 4 bases and V by 4 bases; bases with no gene match: 8. CDR3 region: CASSTVPGQGETQYF. Here the CDR3 DNA reads TGTGCCAGCAGCACCGTCCCGGGACAGGGAGAGACCCAGTACTTC. Combining the CDR3 with reference TRBV5-4 and TRBJ2-5 gives the whole variable domain ETGVTQSPTHLIKTRGQQVTLRCSSQSGHNTVSWYQQALGQGPQFIFQYYREEENGRGNFPPRFSGLQFPNYSSELNVNALELDDSALYLCASSTVPGQGETQYFGPGTRLLVL.

The rearrangement uses TRBV6-5 and TRBJ2-5, with 7 bases that match TRBD2. Losses at the gene ends were 6 bases for V and 2 bases for J; bases not matched to a gene: 9. This CDR3 spans 15 amino acids. The germline V gene has CDR1 MNHEY and CDR2 SVGAGI. CDR3 loop: CASRTGDYPQETQYF. The CDR3 DNA sequence: TGTGCCAGCAGAACCGGGGACTACCCACAAGAGACCCAGTACTTC.

The J gene is TRBJ2-7, the V gene TRBV5-6, with TRBD2 matching 11 bases. Unmatched junction bases numbered 7, after V lost 6 bases and J lost 2 bases. Germline V gene sequence: CDR1 SGHDT, CDR2 YYEEEE. There are 15 residues in the CDR3. CDR3 sequence (DNA): TGTGCCAGCATCACATCGGGACTAGCGGCCTACGAGCAGTACTTC. This codes for CASITSGLAAYEQYF.

The chain is built from TRBV7-9 and TRBJ2-7; D not certain. V shed 1 base and J shed 2 bases, with 12 bases lying between them. The CDR3 has 15 amino acids. The germline V gene encodes CDR1 SEHNR and CDR2 FQNEAQ (reference sequence). CDR3 DNA: TGTGCCAGCAGCTTAGGACAACTCGCAGCCTACGAGCAGTACTTC. Encoded protein: CASSLGQLAAYEQYF. Using reference TRBV7-9 and TRBJ2-7 for the parts outside the CDR3, the full variable domain is DTGVSQNPRHKITKRGQNVTFRCDPISEHNRLYWYRQTLGQGPEFLTYFQNEAQLEKSRLLSDRFSAERPKGSFSTLEIQRTEQGDSAMYLCASSLGQLAAYEQYFGPGTRLTVT.

The chain employs TRBV6-1 and TRBJ1-5; 8 nucleotides align to TRBD1. This CDR3 spans 16 amino acids. Trimming at V came to 4 bases and at J to 3 bases, leaving 8 bases not matched to a gene. Germline values: CDR1 MNHNS, CDR2 SASEGT. This CDR3 is CASSGWTGLFNQPQHF. For the CDR3, the DNA is TGTGCCAGCAGTGGGTGGACAGGGCTATTCAATCAGCCCCAGCATTTT.

This clone was detected once. The V and J genes are TRBV7-8 and TRBJ2-7; the match to TRBD1 covers 10 bases. Germline assignment: CDR1 SGHVS and CDR2 FQNEAQ. The V gene end was trimmed by 5 bases and the J gene end by 5 bases; junction bases not matched to a gene: 9. This CDR3 comprises 15 residues. The CDR3 protein is CASSPNRDRGHEQYF. The CDR3 DNA reads TGTGCCAGCAGCCCGAACCGGGACAGGGGCCACGAGCAGTACTTC. The variable domain in full, completed from reference TRBV7-8 and TRBJ2-7, reads GAGVSQSPRYKVAKRGQDVALRCDPISGHVSLFWYQQALGQGPEFLTYFQNEAQLDKSGLPSDRFFAERPEGSVSTLKIQRTQQEDSAVYLCASSPNRDRGHEQYFGPGTRLTVT.

This clone was picked up a small number of times. J is TRBJ2-1 and V is TRBV7-9; TRBD2 matches 9 bases. CDR1 and CDR2 (germline): SEHNR, FQNEAQ (reference sequence). Unmatched junction bases numbered 6, after V lost 0 bases and J lost 0 bases. This CDR3 is built from 18 residues. The CDR3, as DNA: TGTGCCAGCAGCTTAGCGCCGGCTAGCGGGACCTCCTACAATGAGCAGTTCTTC. Amino acid sequence: CASSLAPASGTSYNEQFF.